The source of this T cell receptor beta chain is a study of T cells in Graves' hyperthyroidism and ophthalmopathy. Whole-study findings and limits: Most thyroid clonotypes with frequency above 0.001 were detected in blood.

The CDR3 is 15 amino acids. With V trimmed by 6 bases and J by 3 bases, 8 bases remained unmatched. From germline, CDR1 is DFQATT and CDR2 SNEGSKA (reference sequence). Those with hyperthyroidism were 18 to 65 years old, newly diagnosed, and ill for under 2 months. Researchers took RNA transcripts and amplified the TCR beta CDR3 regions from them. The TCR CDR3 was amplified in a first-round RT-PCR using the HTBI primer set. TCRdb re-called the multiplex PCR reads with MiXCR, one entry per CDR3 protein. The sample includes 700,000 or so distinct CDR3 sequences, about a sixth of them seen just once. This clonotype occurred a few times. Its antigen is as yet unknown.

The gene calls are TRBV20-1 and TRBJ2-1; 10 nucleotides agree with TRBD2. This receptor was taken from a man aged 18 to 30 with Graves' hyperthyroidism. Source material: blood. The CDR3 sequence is CSAHPGTSDYNEQFF. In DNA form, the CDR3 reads TGCAGTGCCCACCCCGGGACTAGCGACTACAATGAGCAGTTCTTC.